This T cell receptor (beta chain) was profiled in a study of cytomegalovirus exposure and HLA in healthy donors. Broader study findings: Rarity held for most TCR sequences, but there were some public TCRs that occurred in many donors. Three of the chains that were CMV-associated were confirmed in vitro to be specific for CMV antigens. Some TCR beta chains (approximately 180 of them) were listed as cytomegalovirus-associated.

The approximately 130-subject validation cohort, separate from the 666-subject first cohort, included the donors. A note on this clone: Antigen: not known.

Data came from immunoSEQ multiplex PCR; TCRdb stores just in-frame clones and leaves some out. The table has some 170,000 clones, approximately 86% seen once; the top ten hold approximately 2.4%. The CDR3 contains 13 residues. Germline V lookup: CDR1 SGHRS, CDR2 YFSETQ. With 2 bases removed from V and 2 bases from J, the gap between germline ends came to 8 bases. Sequences were obtained from PBMCs. The TCR was taken from a man younger than 35 in good health and CMV-seropositive. The chain couples TRBV5-1 to TRBJ2-7, with a tentative D call TRBD1 (5 bases). The CDR3 loop is CASSFRQTYEQYF. CDR3 coding DNA: TGCGCCAGCAGCTTCAGACAGACCTACGAGCAGTACTTC. Supplemented by reference TRBV5-1 and TRBJ2-7, the full variable domain reads KAGVTQTPRYLIKTRGQQVTLSCSPISGHRSVSWYQQTPGQGLQFLFEYFSETQRNKGNFPGRFSGRQFSNSRSEMNVSTLELGDSALYLCASSFRQTYEQYFGPGTRLTVT.